This is a list of T cell receptor beta chains from one sample in a study of T cell responses to AZD1222 COVID-19 vaccine. The assay was immunoSEQ multiplex PCR, and TCRdb's table has in-frame clones only and misses some. Among around 120,000 clones listed, over 85% were seen once. The input for sequencing was peripheral blood, taken on day 0 of AZD1222 vaccination. The source of these receptors is an adult in good health. Both conserved end residues are part of each CDR3. A D gene is named only where the DNA matches it firmly. Rows give clone size only sometimes, using once, few, many, or a class for an expanded clone.

clone_size,d_call,j_call,v_call,cdr3_nt,cdr3_aa
.,TRBD1,TRBJ2-5,TRBV3-1/TRBV3-2,TGTGCCAGCAGCCACTCTCCAGGGGGTGAGCGATACTTC,CASSHSPGGERYF
.,TRBD1,TRBJ1-1,TRBV5-1,TGCGCCAGCAGCCTCGGGACAGGGATGGGGGACACTGAAGCTTTCTTT,CASSLGTGMGDTEAFF
.,TRBD1,TRBJ2-7,TRBV29-1,TGCAGCGTTGGGGGGACAGGGGGCGGCGAGCAGTACTTC,CSVGGTGGGEQYF
.,TRBD1,TRBJ1-2,TRBV30,TGTGCCTGGAGTGTAACAGGGGCCCTCTATGGCTACACCTTC,CAWSVTGALYGYTF
.,TRBD2,TRBJ2-3,TRBV14,TGTGCCAGCAGCCAAGGAAGAGCGGGGTCCGCAGATACGCAGTATTTT,CASSQGRAGSADTQYF
once,.,TRBJ1-2,TRBV30,TGTGCCTGGGACCGGGACATTTCACACTATGGCTACACCTTC,CAWDRDISHYGYTF
.,.,TRBJ2-3,TRBV9,TGTGCCAGCAGCGTTTCCTCAAGGGGAGATACGCAGTATTTT,CASSVSSRGDTQYF
.,TRBD2,TRBJ2-1,TRBV18,TGTGCCAGCTCCCCCCCGGTGTCTAGCGGAAACAATGAGCAGTTCTTC,CASSPPVSSGNNEQFF
.,.,TRBJ1-1,TRBV11-2,TGTGCCAGCAGCTTATTCCGCGTTGGCACTGAAGCTTTCTTT,CASSLFRVGTEAFF
.,TRBD2,TRBJ2-1,TRBV3-1/TRBV3-2,TGTGCCAGCAGCCAAGCACAGGGGGGACTAGCGGGAGGGCGGCGGCAGTTCTTC,CASSQAQGGLAGGRRQFF
.,TRBD2,TRBJ2-2,TRBV9,TGTGCCAGCAGCGCTGGACTAGCGGGAGGGCCGGTGTTTTTT,CASSAGLAGGPVFF
.,.,TRBJ1-2,TRBV10-2,TGCGCCAGCAGTGGTCCAGGAAACTATGGCTACACCTTC,CASSGPGNYGYTF
.,TRBD2,TRBJ2-5,TRBV9,TGTGCCAGCAGCGCTCAAACTAGCGGGAGTCACGAGACCCAGTACTTC,CASSAQTSGSHETQYF
.,.,TRBJ1-2,TRBV5-1,TGCGCCAGCAGCTTCGAAGCTAACTATGGCTACACCTTC,CASSFEANYGYTF
.,.,TRBJ2-7,TRBV21-1,TGTGCCAGCAGCAATCTAAGAGTTTGGGACAGGGGGCACTACGAGCAGTACTTC,CASSNLRVWDRGHYEQYF
few,TRBD1,TRBJ1-2,TRBV7-9,TGTGCCAGCAGCCAGACAGGGCCCCACCCGTATCTCAACACCTTC,CASSQTGPHPYLNTF
once,.,TRBJ2-3,TRBV10-1,TGCGCCAGCAGCCAGGGGGGTTTCTGGGATACGCAGTATTTT,CASSQGGFWDTQYF
.,.,TRBJ1-2,TRBV2,TGTGCCAGCAGTAACACCCAGAGTAACTATGGCTACACCTTC,CASSNTQSNYGYTF
.,.,TRBJ1-6,TRBV15,TGTGCCACCAGCAGATACATCGGGGGGCTCGGGTCACCCCTCCACTTT,CATSRYIGGLGSPLHF
once,.,TRBJ1-5,TRBV20-1,TGCAGTGCTAGTACGGGGGGTGTAATCAATCAGCCCCAGCATTTT,CSASTGGVINQPQHF
.,TRBD1,TRBJ1-5,TRBV30,TGTGCCTGGAATTCCGGGACAGTGGCGAGTCAGCCCCAGCATTTT,CAWNSGTVASQPQHF
.,.,TRBJ2-7,TRBV7-9,TGTGCCAGCAGTACAAACTACGAGCAGTACTTC,CASSTNYEQYF
.,.,TRBJ1-6,TRBV27,TGTGCCAGCAGTCCCGACACAATTACCAGCTCCTATAATTCACCCCTCCACTTT,CASSPDTITSSYNSPLHF
.,TRBD2,TRBJ2-2,TRBV7-3,TGTGCCAGCAGCTTAGGGTCGAGGAGCGGGGGGCGAACCGGGGAGCTGTTTTTT,CASSLGSRSGGRTGELFF
.,.,TRBJ1-1,TRBV11-2,TGTGCCAGCAGCCCCACAACGAACACTGAAGCTTTCTTT,CASSPTTNTEAFF
.,.,TRBJ1-5,TRBV19,TGTGCCAGTACGAGCAGGGGCGGGGGCAATCAACCCCAGCATTTT,CASTSRGGGNQPQHF
.,.,TRBJ1-6,TRBV4-1,TGCGCCAGCAGCCCACAGAATTCACCCCTCCACTTT,CASSPQNSPLHF
few,TRBD2,TRBJ2-5,TRBV5-8,TGTGCCAGCAGCCCCGCCGGGGCGGGAGAAGAGACCCAGTACTTC,CASSPAGAGEETQYF
.,TRBD2,TRBJ2-3,TRBV28,TGTGCCAGCAGTTCACTCGGGGTAGCGGGAACTAGCACAGATACGCAGTATTTT,CASSSLGVAGTSTDTQYF
.,.,TRBJ2-7,TRBV28,TGTGCCAGCAGTTTAAGTAGCACAGGGTGGTACGAGCAGTACTTC,CASSLSSTGWYEQYF
.,TRBD1,TRBJ1-1,TRBV30,TGTGCCTGCGCGGGACAGGGTAACACTGAAGCTTTCTTT,CACAGQGNTEAFF
.,TRBD2,TRBJ2-1,TRBV7-9,TGTGCCAGCAGCCTAACTAGCGGGTGGTACAATGAGCAGTTCTTC,CASSLTSGWYNEQFF
.,.,TRBJ1-4,TRBV19,TGTGCCAGTGTTAGCCAGGGAGAAGAAAAACTGTTTTTT,CASVSQGEEKLFF
.,.,TRBJ1-1,TRBV7-2,TGTGCCAGCAGCTTAGACCTCGGCTCTGTGCACACTGAAGCTTTCTTT,CASSLDLGSVHTEAFF
.,TRBD1,TRBJ1-5,TRBV6-6,TGTGCCAGCAGTCCTCGGACAGGTTGGACGGGCAATCAGCCCCAGCATTTT,CASSPRTGWTGNQPQHF
once,.,TRBJ1-5,TRBV3-1/TRBV3-2,TGTGCCAGCAGCCAAGATTTACAAGTGAATCAGCCCCAGCATTTT,CASSQDLQVNQPQHF
.,.,TRBJ2-7,TRBV30,TGTGCCTGGAGTATGGGGACCTCCTACGAGCAGTACTTC,CAWSMGTSYEQYF
.,.,TRBJ1-4,TRBV2,TGTGCCAGCAGTGTCGAAGGGCGTGCGGGTCTGTCTAATGAAAAACTGTTTTTT,CASSVEGRAGLSNEKLFF
.,.,TRBJ1-1,TRBV12-3/TRBV12-4,TGTGCCAGCAGTTTCAGTCAGGGAAGTGCTTTCTTT,CASSFSQGSAFF
.,.,TRBJ1-4,TRBV3-1/TRBV3-2,TGTGCCAGCAGCCAAGAGCTGGGGTTCGCGGGGGAAAAACTGTTTTTT,CASSQELGFAGEKLFF
.,TRBD2,TRBJ2-1,TRBV7-3,TGTGCCAGCAGCTTAAGGGTCGCGGGGGGCGCAACCTACAATGAGCAGTTCTTC,CASSLRVAGGATYNEQFF
.,.,TRBJ1-2,TRBV28,TGTGCCAGCAGTTCCGACTCCGAGGCGGCAGCGACTAACTATGGCTACACCTTC,CASSSDSEAAATNYGYTF
.,.,TRBJ2-1,TRBV6-1,TGTGCCAGCAGTGACCCTACAGGACAGAACCTCTACAATGAGCAGTTCTTC,CASSDPTGQNLYNEQFF
.,TRBD2,TRBJ2-7,TRBV6-5,TGTGCCAGCAGTTCACTAGCGCAGATCTCCTACGAGCAGTACTTC,CASSSLAQISYEQYF
.,TRBD1,TRBJ1-3,TRBV3-1/TRBV3-2,TGTGCCAGCAGCCGAACTGACAGGGCTGGAAACACCATATATTTT,CASSRTDRAGNTIYF
.,.,TRBJ1-6,TRBV15,TGTGCCACCAGCACAGAACGTGGTTCACCCCTCCACTTT,CATSTERGSPLHF
once,.,TRBJ1-2,TRBV2,TGTGCCAGCAGGGGTCCAGGGGATGGCTACACCTTC,CASRGPGDGYTF
.,TRBD1,TRBJ2-7,TRBV2,TGTGCCAGCAGATACAGGGGCCATTCCTACGAGCAGTACTTC,CASRYRGHSYEQYF
.,.,TRBJ2-5,TRBV19,TGTGCCAGTAGTACAGGGTCAACTCAAGAGACCCAGTACTTC,CASSTGSTQETQYF
.,.,TRBJ1-1,TRBV15,TGTGCCACCAGCAGAGGCCCAGGAAGGAACACTGAAGCTTTCTTT,CATSRGPGRNTEAFF
.,TRBD1,TRBJ1-1,TRBV28,TGTGCCAGCAGTTTAGGGCAGGGGGCTGAAGCTTTCTTT,CASSLGQGAEAFF
.,.,TRBJ1-3,TRBV10-2,TGCGCCAGCAGACGAGCAGGTGACTCTGGAAACACCATATATTTT,CASRRAGDSGNTIYF
.,.,TRBJ1-1,TRBV4-1,TGCGCCAGCAGCCAAGGGGTAGGGGGGATATACACTGAAGCTTTCTTT,CASSQGVGGIYTEAFF
.,.,TRBJ1-5,TRBV6-6,TGTGCCAGCACCCAGGAGGTGGGGCAGCCCCAGCATTTT,CASTQEVGQPQHF
.,TRBD2,TRBJ2-3,TRBV2,TGTGCCAGTGGACCGACTAGCGGGGGCACAGATACGCAGTATTTT,CASGPTSGGTDTQYF